Listed below are T cell receptor beta chains from one sample, sequenced in a study of T cell responses to AZD1222 COVID-19 vaccine. TCRdb's table, derived via immunoSEQ multiplex PCR, lists solely in-frame clones and lacks some. The sample has about 140,000 clones, 85% to 95% seen once. The sample in question was peripheral blood, obtained on day 0 of MenACWY control vaccination. These receptors came from an adult in good health. CDR3s include the opening cysteine and the closing phenylalanine or tryptophan. The order of the fields is V gene, CDR3 length, clone size, D gene, J gene, CDR3 protein, CDR3 DNA. D genes are given only for firm matches. Size tells how often a clone was seen (once, few, many) or the class of an expanded clone, and some rows leave it out.

TRBV29-1	16	-	TRBD1	TRBJ1-2	CSAVQDRRTTNYGYTF	TGCAGCGCCGTCCAGGACAGGCGAACAACTAACTATGGCTACACCTTC
TRBV25-1	13	-	-	TRBJ2-3	CASSAPSTDTQYF	TGTGCCAGCAGTGCCCCTAGCACAGATACGCAGTATTTT
TRBV2	14	-	-	TRBJ2-1	CARGGQISYNEQFF	TGTGCCAGAGGGGGACAAATCTCTTACAATGAGCAGTTCTTC
TRBV6-2/TRBV6-3	14	-	-	TRBJ1-5	CASSYGSLNQPQHF	TGTGCCAGCAGTTACGGGTCACTCAATCAGCCCCAGCATTTT
TRBV28	15	-	TRBD1	TRBJ1-1	CASSDGTELNTEAFF	TGTGCCAGCAGTGACGGGACAGAATTAAACACTGAAGCTTTCTTT
TRBV7-2	15	-	TRBD1	TRBJ2-1	CASSTTGTANTRPFF	TGTGCCAGCAGCACAACCGGGACAGCGAACACTAGGCCGTTCTTC
TRBV12-3/TRBV12-4	11	-	-	TRBJ1-4	CASRYNEKLFF	TGTGCCAGCAGATACAATGAAAAACTGTTTTTT
TRBV6-1	14	-	-	TRBJ1-5	CASSEGGGNQPQHF	TGTGCCAGCAGTGAGGGAGGGGGGAATCAGCCCCAGCATTTT
TRBV4-3	16	-	-	TRBJ2-3	CASSQDFGIVADTQYF	TGCGCCAGCAGCCAAGATTTCGGCATCGTAGCAGATACGCAGTATTTT
TRBV12-3/TRBV12-4	13	-	-	TRBJ1-1	CASIGSGSTEAFF	TGTGCCAGCATCGGGTCGGGGTCAACTGAAGCTTTCTTT
TRBV5-1	16	-	TRBD2	TRBJ2-3	CASSSRAQTLAETQYF	TGCGCCAGCAGCTCGCGAGCCCAGACACTAGCGGAGACGCAGTATTTT
TRBV19	14	-	TRBD1	TRBJ2-1	CASSIKGTVHEQFF	TGTGCCAGTAGTATCAAGGGGACAGTACATGAGCAGTTCTTC
TRBV7-2	15	-	TRBD2	TRBJ2-7	CASSLALAISYEQYF	TGTGCCAGCAGCTTAGCACTAGCGATCTCCTACGAGCAGTACTTC
TRBV5-1	16	-	TRBD2	TRBJ2-5	CASSYRLADPWETQYF	TGCGCCAGCAGCTATAGACTAGCGGATCCTTGGGAGACCCAGTACTTC
TRBV7-2	15	-	TRBD1	TRBJ2-5	CASSNRQGATGTQYF	TGTGCCAGCAGCAATCGACAGGGGGCAACGGGGACCCAGTACTTC
TRBV27	15	few	TRBD2	TRBJ2-7	CASSLSLGSGAEQYF	TGTGCCAGCAGTTTATCGTTAGGTAGCGGGGCGGAGCAGTACTTC
TRBV6-2/TRBV6-3	16	-	TRBD1	TRBJ1-6	CASSFPGTGGRSPLHF	TGTGCCAGCAGTTTTCCCGGGACAGGGGGCCGCTCACCCCTCCACTTT
TRBV10-3	14	few	TRBD2	TRBJ2-7	CAISGLAGSYEQYF	TGTGCCATCTCGGGACTAGCGGGATCCTACGAGCAGTACTTC
TRBV7-8	14	-	-	TRBJ1-1	CASSLVGLNTEAFF	TGTGCCAGCAGCTTAGTCGGCTTGAACACTGAAGCTTTCTTT
TRBV2	14	-	-	TRBJ1-6	CASSGQVRGSPLHF	TGTGCCAGCAGTGGACAGGTGAGGGGTTCACCCCTCCACTTT
TRBV11-2	17	-	TRBD1	TRBJ1-3	CASSRQGKGAIGNTIYF	TGTGCCAGCAGTCGACAGGGGAAGGGCGCAATAGGAAACACCATATATTTT
TRBV19	15	-	TRBD1	TRBJ1-1	CASNQIRDRETEAFF	TGTGCCAGTAACCAAATTAGGGACAGGGAAACTGAAGCTTTCTTT
TRBV4-1	15	-	TRBD1	TRBJ2-7	CASSQGQGTTYEQYF	TGCGCCAGCAGCCAAGGACAGGGGACAACCTACGAGCAGTACTTC
TRBV10-3	14	-	TRBD2	TRBJ2-3	CAISGGGGTDTQYF	TGTGCCATCAGTGGGGGGGGTGGGACAGATACGCAGTATTTT
TRBV4-3	17	-	-	TRBJ1-6	CASSQHPRGRGNSPLHF	TGCGCCAGCAGCCAACACCCAAGGGGGAGGGGGAATTCACCCCTCCACTTT
TRBV7-3	13	-	-	TRBJ1-1	CASRSQRNTEAFF	TGTGCCAGCAGATCTCAGCGGAACACTGAAGCTTTCTTT
TRBV5-4	14	-	-	TRBJ1-1	CASSLSTENTEAFF	TGTGCCAGCAGCTTGTCGACTGAGAACACTGAAGCTTTCTTT
TRBV6-5	14	-	-	TRBJ1-2	CASSYSSANYGYTF	TGTGCCAGCAGTTACAGCAGTGCTAACTATGGCTACACCTTC
TRBV5-1	17	-	TRBD1	TRBJ1-6	CASSRGTGGSYNSPLHF	TGCGCCAGCAGCAGGGGGACAGGAGGCTCCTATAATTCACCCCTCCACTTT
TRBV7-6	15	-	TRBD2	TRBJ2-5	CASSPSGLGKETQYF	TGTGCCAGCAGCCCCTCGGGACTAGGGAAAGAGACCCAGTACTTC
TRBV5-6	14	once	-	TRBJ1-5	CASSSTGRNQPQHF	TGTGCCAGCAGCTCTACAGGTCGCAATCAGCCCCAGCATTTT
TRBV27	15	-	TRBD2	TRBJ2-7	CASSPLLAGVYEQYF	TGTGCCAGCAGTCCCCTCCTAGCGGGAGTCTACGAGCAGTACTTC
TRBV5-5	17	-	TRBD2	TRBJ2-7	CASSSHAGLAGSYEQYF	TGTGCCAGCAGCTCCCATGCCGGACTAGCGGGCTCCTACGAGCAGTACTTC
TRBV3-1/TRBV3-2	16	-	-	TRBJ2-1	CASSAQQGIFGNEQFF	TGTGCCAGCAGCGCGCAACAGGGTATTTTCGGGAATGAGCAGTTCTTC
TRBV28	14	-	-	TRBJ1-5	CASSLFGQNQPQHF	TGTGCCAGCAGTTTATTTGGACAGAATCAGCCCCAGCATTTT
TRBV5-1	14	-	-	TRBJ1-1	CASSSPTGITEAFF	TGCGCCAGCAGCTCGCCTACAGGGATCACTGAAGCTTTCTTT
TRBV2	17	once	-	TRBJ1-2	CASSRTGLQFTNYGYTF	TGTGCCAGCAGTCGAACGGGGTTGCAGTTTACTAACTATGGCTACACCTTC
TRBV7-7	13	-	-	TRBJ2-2	CASRSTGTGELFF	TGTGCCAGCAGGTCTACAGGGACCGGGGAGCTGTTTTTT
TRBV7-7	16	few	TRBD2	TRBJ2-1	CASSLVSGLAGNEQFF	TGTGCCAGCAGCTTGGTGTCGGGACTAGCAGGCAATGAGCAGTTCTTC
TRBV14	15	-	-	TRBJ1-6	CASSPPGLVDSPLHF	TGTGCCAGCAGCCCTCCAGGGCTGGTGGATTCACCCCTCCACTTT
TRBV5-8	15	-	TRBD1	TRBJ1-5	CASSLEQGLDQPQHF	TGTGCCAGCAGCTTGGAACAGGGGCTGGATCAGCCCCAGCATTTT